Listed below are T cell receptor beta chains from one sample, sequenced in a study of shared clonotypes between healthy human individuals. Repertoires were generated with immunoSEQ multiplex PCR, while TCRdb's copy carries only in-frame clones and drops some. The table records about 1.1 million clones, approximately 80% of them present only once. Source material: memory CD4+ T cells from PBMCs. The source is a man aged 18 to 29 in good health. Some clones in this sample may be carry-over from other donors' samples. Each CDR3 is given with its conserved first and last residue. D genes are given only for firm matches. The size of a clone is reported for some rows only, either as once, few or many, or as a class for expanded clones.

J: TRBJ1-4
V: TRBV4-2
D: NA
size: NA
CDR3: CASSQDGLGPYEKLFF
DNA: TGTGCCAGCAGCCAAGATGGGTTGGGACCCTACGAAAAACTGTTTTTT

J: TRBJ2-1
V: TRBV7-3
D: NA
size: few
CDR3: CASSLLGVGGYNEQFF
DNA: TGTGCCAGCAGCTTATTAGGGGTTGGGGGTTACAATGAGCAGTTCTTC

J: TRBJ2-1
V: TRBV6-6
D: NA
size: NA
CDR3: CASSYIGDNEQFF
DNA: TGTGCCAGCAGTTACATAGGGGATAATGAGCAGTTCTTC

J: TRBJ2-7
V: TRBV4-2
D: TRBD2
size: NA
CDR3: CASSQDRRGLAGGEQYF
DNA: TGTGCCAGCAGCCAAGATAGGCGCGGACTAGCGGGAGGGGAGCAGTACTTC

J: TRBJ2-2
V: TRBV11-3
D: TRBD1
size: NA
CDR3: CASSKGQANTGELFF
DNA: TGTGCCAGCAGCAAGGGACAGGCGAACACCGGGGAGCTGTTTTTT

J: TRBJ2-3
V: TRBV28
D: NA
size: NA
CDR3: CASPLGETDTQYF
DNA: TGTGCCAGCCCGTTGGGGGAGACAGATACGCAGTATTTT

J: TRBJ2-5
V: TRBV6-5
D: TRBD1
size: once
CDR3: CASSKRDREQETQYF
DNA: TGTGCCAGCAGCAAACGGGACAGGGAACAAGAGACCCAGTACTTC

J: TRBJ2-7
V: TRBV2
D: TRBD1
size: NA
CDR3: CASLRDRGYEQYF
DNA: TGTGCCAGCCTCCGGGACAGGGGTTACGAGCAGTACTTC

J: TRBJ1-1
V: TRBV18
D: NA
size: NA
CDR3: CASSPGAQGYTEAFF
DNA: TGTGCCAGCTCACCAGGGGCCCAGGGGTACACTGAAGCTTTCTTT

J: TRBJ1-5
V: TRBV19
D: TRBD1
size: NA
CDR3: CASTTWDRFLANQPQHF
DNA: TGTGCCAGTACTACTTGGGACAGATTCTTAGCAAATCAGCCCCAGCATTTT

J: TRBJ1-4
V: TRBV2
D: TRBD1
size: NA
CDR3: CASRRTGGGSEKLFF
DNA: TGTGCCAGCAGACGTACAGGGGGCGGGAGTGAAAAACTGTTTTTT

J: TRBJ2-5
V: TRBV9
D: TRBD2
size: once
CDR3: CASSVGLAGESEQETQYF
DNA: TGTGCCAGCAGCGTAGGACTAGCGGGAGAAAGTGAGCAAGAGACCCAGTACTTC

J: TRBJ1-2
V: TRBV6-1
D: NA
size: NA
CDR3: CASTDRWDSGGYTF
DNA: TGTGCCAGCACCGACCGGTGGGACTCAGGCGGCTACACCTTC

J: TRBJ2-3
V: TRBV18
D: TRBD2
size: NA
CDR3: CASSQPGLAGYADTQYF
DNA: TGTGCCAGCTCACAACCGGGACTAGCGGGATACGCAGATACGCAGTATTTT

J: TRBJ1-1
V: TRBV5-4
D: NA
size: NA
CDR3: CASSLDRQGGGAEAFF
DNA: TGTGCCAGCAGCTTGGACAGGCAAGGTGGAGGCGCTGAAGCTTTCTTT

J: TRBJ1-3
V: TRBV18
D: TRBD1
size: few
CDR3: CASSPDRVRFGNTIYF
DNA: TGTGCCAGCTCACCAGACAGGGTCCGGTTCGGAAACACCATATATTTT

J: TRBJ1-1
V: TRBV28
D: TRBD1
size: NA
CDR3: CASTAPVGTGPNTEAFF
DNA: TGTGCCAGCACGGCTCCGGTTGGGACAGGGCCTAACACTGAAGCTTTCTTT

J: TRBJ1-1
V: TRBV28
D: TRBD1
size: many
CDR3: CASSRDSPVGAEAFF
DNA: TGTGCCAGCAGTCGGGACAGTCCAGTTGGAGCTGAAGCTTTCTTT

J: TRBJ1-2
V: TRBV30
D: NA
size: NA
CDR3: CAWRTQGSGYTF
DNA: TGTGCCTGGAGGACCCAGGGGAGCGGCTACACCTTC

J: TRBJ2-2
V: TRBV9
D: NA
size: NA
CDR3: CASSVDTGELFF
DNA: TGTGCCAGCAGCGTCGATACCGGGGAGCTGTTTTTT

J: TRBJ2-3
V: TRBV29-1
D: TRBD2
size: NA
CDR3: CSARLARDTQYF
DNA: TGCAGCGCCCGACTAGCAAGGGATACGCAGTATTTT

J: TRBJ2-3
V: TRBV27
D: NA
size: NA
CDR3: CASSKRTDTQYF
DNA: TGTGCCAGCAGTAAACGGACAGATACGCAGTATTTT

J: TRBJ1-1
V: TRBV5-1
D: TRBD1
size: NA
CDR3: CASSPAGTGRTDTEAFF
DNA: TGCGCCAGCAGCCCCGCCGGGACAGGAAGGACTGACACTGAAGCTTTCTTT

J: TRBJ2-7
V: TRBV5-1
D: TRBD1
size: NA
CDR3: CASSQRTGGSFEQYF
DNA: TGCGCCAGCAGCCAACGGACAGGGGGTTCTTTCGAGCAGTACTTC

J: TRBJ2-3
V: TRBV4-1
D: NA
size: NA
CDR3: CASSQGRGWGWTQYF
DNA: TGCGCCAGCAGCCAAGGCCGAGGGTGGGGATGGACGCAGTATTTT

J: TRBJ1-4
V: TRBV6-1
D: NA
size: NA
CDR3: CASSELGAGDEKLFF
DNA: TGTGCCAGCAGTGAATTGGGGGCTGGGGATGAAAAACTGTTTTTT

J: TRBJ2-7
V: TRBV30
D: NA
size: NA
CDR3: CAWSTHELYEQYF
DNA: TGTGCCTGGAGTACGCACGAACTCTACGAGCAGTACTTC

J: TRBJ1-5
V: TRBV28
D: NA
size: NA
CDR3: CASKREGQPQHF
DNA: TGTGCCAGCAAGAGGGAGGGCCAGCCCCAGCATTTT

J: TRBJ2-1
V: TRBV18
D: TRBD2
size: NA
CDR3: CASSPSGGEQFF
DNA: TGTGCCAGCTCACCTAGCGGGGGAGAGCAGTTCTTC

J: TRBJ2-7
V: TRBV7-2
D: NA
size: NA
CDR3: CASSRGTGARQYF
DNA: TGTGCCAGCAGCCGCGGCACCGGCGCGAGGCAGTACTTC

J: TRBJ1-3
V: TRBV6-5
D: TRBD1
size: once
CDR3: CASSPTGVGNTIYF
DNA: TGTGCCAGCAGCCCGACAGGGGTTGGAAACACCATATATTTT

J: TRBJ1-2
V: TRBV18
D: TRBD1
size: NA
CDR3: CASSPGGQGAGGYTF
DNA: TGTGCCAGCTCACCGGGGGGACAGGGGGCCGGCGGCTACACCTTC

J: TRBJ2-3
V: TRBV7-3
D: TRBD2
size: NA
CDR3: CASSLMASGSTDTQYF
DNA: TGTGCCAGCAGCTTAATGGCTAGCGGGAGCACAGATACGCAGTATTTT

J: TRBJ1-1
V: TRBV5-1
D: NA
size: NA
CDR3: CASSLEPHTPEAFF
DNA: TGCGCCAGCAGCTTGGAACCTCATACCCCTGAAGCTTTCTTT

J: TRBJ2-7
V: TRBV5-4
D: NA
size: NA
CDR3: CASSLGGMSSYEQYF
DNA: TGTGCCAGCAGCTTGGGCGGGATGAGCTCCTACGAGCAGTACTTC

J: TRBJ2-7
V: TRBV28
D: NA
size: many
CDR3: CASRTPNSRVGVYEQYF
DNA: TGTGCCAGCAGGACCCCTAACAGTCGGGTAGGGGTCTACGAGCAGTACTTC

J: TRBJ2-7
V: TRBV28
D: NA
size: NA
CDR3: CASSFAGGSSYEQYF
DNA: TGTGCCAGCAGTTTCGCTGGGGGATCCTCCTACGAGCAGTACTTC

J: TRBJ1-2
V: TRBV28
D: NA
size: NA
CDR3: CASSFVGAYGYTF
DNA: TGTGCCAGCAGTTTTGTGGGGGCCTATGGCTACACCTTC

J: TRBJ2-1
V: TRBV6-4
D: TRBD2
size: NA
CDR3: CASSVEAGVGEQFF
DNA: TGTGCCAGCAGTGTAGAGGCGGGAGTGGGTGAGCAGTTCTTC

J: TRBJ2-1
V: TRBV11-1
D: TRBD2
size: NA
CDR3: CASRPGTSGYNEQFF
DNA: TGTGCCAGCAGGCCAGGGACTAGCGGATACAATGAGCAGTTCTTC

J: TRBJ2-3
V: TRBV7-2
D: NA
size: NA
CDR3: CASSSRRTDTQYF
DNA: TGTGCCAGCAGCTCCCGACGCACAGATACGCAGTATTTT

J: TRBJ1-4
V: TRBV4-1
D: TRBD1
size: NA
CDR3: CASSPSGTGDEKLFF
DNA: TGCGCCAGCAGCCCATCCGGGACAGGGGATGAAAAACTGTTTTTT

J: TRBJ2-7
V: TRBV5-4
D: TRBD1
size: NA
CDR3: CASSPTGGGFYEQYF
DNA: TGTGCCAGCAGCCCTACAGGGGGCGGATTCTACGAGCAGTACTTC

J: TRBJ2-3
V: TRBV18
D: NA
size: many
CDR3: CASSPSLTDTQYF
DNA: TGTGCCAGCTCACCCAGCCTCACAGATACGCAGTATTTT

J: TRBJ2-3
V: TRBV7-3
D: TRBD2
size: once
CDR3: CASSPGTSGNTDTQYF
DNA: TGTGCCAGCAGCCCAGGGACTAGCGGGAACACAGATACGCAGTATTTT

J: TRBJ2-5
V: TRBV5-4
D: NA
size: NA
CDR3: CASTPGTPQETQYF
DNA: TGTGCCAGCACCCCCGGGACACCCCAAGAGACCCAGTACTTC